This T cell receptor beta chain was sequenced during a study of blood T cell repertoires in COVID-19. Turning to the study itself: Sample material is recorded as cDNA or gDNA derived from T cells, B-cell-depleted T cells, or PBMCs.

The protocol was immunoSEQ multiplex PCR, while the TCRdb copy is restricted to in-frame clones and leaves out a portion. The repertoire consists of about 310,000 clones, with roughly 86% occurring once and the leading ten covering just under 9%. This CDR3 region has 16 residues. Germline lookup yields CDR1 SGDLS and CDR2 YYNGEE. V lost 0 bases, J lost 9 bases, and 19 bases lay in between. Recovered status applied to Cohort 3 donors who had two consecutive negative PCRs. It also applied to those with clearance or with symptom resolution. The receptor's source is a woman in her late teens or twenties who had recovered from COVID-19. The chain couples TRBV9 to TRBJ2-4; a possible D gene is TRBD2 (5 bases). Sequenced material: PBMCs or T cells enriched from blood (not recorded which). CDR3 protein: CASSVDPRRGSGIQYF. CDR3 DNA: TGTGCCAGCAGCGTAGACCCGAGAAGAGGGAGCGGCATTCAGTACTTC.